This T cell receptor beta chain was identified during a study of breast tumors, draining lymph nodes, adjacent tissues. Breast cancer patients provided tissue from their axillary draining lymph nodes. Germline V lookup: CDR1 SGHKS, CDR2 YYEKEE (reference sequence). V was clipped by 2 bases and J by 5 bases, with 14 bases between them. The length of the CDR3 is 14 residues. The table lists this clonotype with a count of one. Its antigen is undetermined. Using its own MiXCR run on the multiplex PCR reads, TCRdb lists one record per CDR3 protein. The sample consists of 84,000 or so distinct CDR3 sequences, around 28% of them appearing once. Study observations and caveats: Tumor and nontumor repertoires were significantly more similar in luminal-like than in basal-like breast cancer. Tumor TCR diversity was below lymph nodes but above nontumor tissue. Tumor T cell lymph node origin was a supported hypothesis, not proven. Data fit most tumor T cells coming from lymph node, expanding in tumor.

The receptor was derived from a female donor with breast cancer. Some clones in this sample may be carry-over from other donors' samples. Sequencing was performed on axillary lymph node tissue. This chain uses TRBV5-5 with TRBJ2-7; a possible D gene is TRBD1 (5 bases). CDR3 loop: CASSFPRATDEQYF. CDR3 nucleotide sequence: TGTGCCAGCAGCTTCCCCAGGGCAACCGACGAGCAGTACTTC.